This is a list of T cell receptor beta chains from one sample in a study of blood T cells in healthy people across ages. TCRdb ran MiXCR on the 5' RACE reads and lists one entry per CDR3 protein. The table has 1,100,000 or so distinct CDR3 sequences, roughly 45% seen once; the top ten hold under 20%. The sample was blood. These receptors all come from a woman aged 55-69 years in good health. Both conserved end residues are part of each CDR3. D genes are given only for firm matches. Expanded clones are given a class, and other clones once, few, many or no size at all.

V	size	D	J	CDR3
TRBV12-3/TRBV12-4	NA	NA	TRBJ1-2	CASSQTKSYGYTF
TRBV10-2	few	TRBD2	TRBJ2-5	CASRLAEQETQYF
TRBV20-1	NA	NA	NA	CRANSYQETQYF
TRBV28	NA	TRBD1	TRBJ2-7	CASRTAGTGLGEQYF
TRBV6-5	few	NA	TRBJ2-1	CASILDPFRSEQFF
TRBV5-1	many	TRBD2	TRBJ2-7	CASSLVGGSSYEQYF
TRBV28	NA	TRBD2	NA	CASRPEGSGRFLSEQYF
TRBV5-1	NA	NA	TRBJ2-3	CASSLRPMSTDTQYF
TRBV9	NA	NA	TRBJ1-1	CASSTEDRGPTEAFF
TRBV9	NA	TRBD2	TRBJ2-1	CASSVEIAGGLGNEQFF
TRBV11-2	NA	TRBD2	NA	CASILGSPWRLAGSHEQYF
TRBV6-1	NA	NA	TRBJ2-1	CASPRGYGPAGDEQFF
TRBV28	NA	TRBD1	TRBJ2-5	CATLLQGAGETQYF
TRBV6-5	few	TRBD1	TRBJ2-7	CASSSPTGPYEQYF
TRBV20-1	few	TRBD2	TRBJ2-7	CSASHVLADSYEQYF
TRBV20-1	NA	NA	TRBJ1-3	CSARYQIGNTIYF
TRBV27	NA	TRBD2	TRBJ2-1	CASSFGGRARNEQFF
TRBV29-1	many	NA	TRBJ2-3	CSVRTGTDTQYF
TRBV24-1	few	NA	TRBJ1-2	CATSDRPGKFYGYTF
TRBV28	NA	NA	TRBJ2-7	CASSPPGWGNSDYEQYF
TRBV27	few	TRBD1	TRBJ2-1	CASSHRDSSYNEQFF
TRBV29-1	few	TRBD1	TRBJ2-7	CSVDLPGTDYEQYF
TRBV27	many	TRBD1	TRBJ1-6	CASSHRQGMNSPLHF
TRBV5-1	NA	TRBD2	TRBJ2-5	CASSRRREGLNEQYF
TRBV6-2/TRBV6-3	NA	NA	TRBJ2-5	CASSFPLGGVETQYF